Below, 10 T cell receptor beta chains from the same sample are listed, as sequenced in a study of blood T cell repertoires in COVID-19. Libraries were prepared by immunoSEQ multiplex PCR; TCRdb keeps only in-frame clonotypes and omits some of them. The sample yields 180,000 or so clones, roughly 84% seen once. Sequenced sample: PBMCs or T cells enriched from blood (not recorded which). These receptors were taken from a woman aged 60-75 years who had recovered from COVID-19.

The CDR3 DNA sequence: TGTGCCAGCAGCCCGATCGGGGGGGGAAATAATGAGCAGTTCTTC. This encodes CASSPIGGGNNEQFF. The V and J genes are TRBV9 and TRBJ2-1; 8 bases are a match to TRBD2. CDR1 SGDLS and CDR2 YYNGEE come from the germline V gene. Unmatched junction bases numbered 10, after V lost 4 bases and J lost 7 bases. CDR3 length: 15 residues. The entire variable domain, with the rest obtained from reference TRBV9 and TRBJ2-1, is as follows: DSGVTQTPKHLITATGQRVTLRCSPRSGDLSVYWYQQSLDQGLQFLIQYYNGEERAKGNILERFSAQQFPDLHSELNLSSLELGDSALYFCASSPIGGGNNEQFFGPGTRLTVL.

This rearrangement joins TRBV27 to TRBJ1-1; D might be TRBD1 (6 bases). The CDR3 totals 15 residues. Per the germline V gene, CDR1 is MNHEY and CDR2 is SMNVEV (reference sequence). Trimming pared 2 bases from V and 1 base from J, leaving 11 bases between. As DNA, the CDR3 is TGTGCCAGCAGTTTAGAGGGGGACAAGAACACTGAAGCTTTCTTT. It is translated as CASSLEGDKNTEAFF.

Comments on this clone: This same CDR3 is encoded by further DNA sequences in the sample. This chain connects TRBV18 to TRBJ1-6; TRBD1 agrees at 11 bases. Germline CDR1 KGHSH, CDR2 LQKENI. J lost 6 bases, V lost 3 bases, and 1 base had no gene match. The length of the CDR3 is 15 residues. CDR3 sequence: CASSPGTGGNSPLHF. As DNA, the CDR3 is TGTGCCAGCTCACCCGGGACAGGGGGTAATTCACCCCTCCACTTT.

The J gene is TRBJ2-1, the V gene TRBV10-1, with 11 bases identical to TRBD1. Germline trimming cut 6 bases from V and 14 bases from J; bases unmatched to any gene: 6. The germline V gene has CDR1 WNHNN and CDR2 SYGVQD (reference sequence). The CDR3 covers 12 residues. The CDR3 DNA follows: TGCGCCAGCAGCGAAAGGGACAGGGGGGAGTTCTTC. Translation: CASSERDRGEFF.

The chain links TRBV7-3 to TRBJ1-2; 7 nucleotides agree with TRBD1. The CDR3 totals 13 residues. The trim removed 3 bases at V and 5 bases at J, leaving 3 bases unmatched. Germline V gene sequence: CDR1 SGHTA, CDR2 FQGTGA. CDR3 DNA sequence: TGTGCCAGCAGCTTGACAGGGCAGTATGGCTACACCTTC. It yields the protein CASSLTGQYGYTF.

The J gene is TRBJ2-3, the V gene TRBV5-1, with 9 bases fitting TRBD2. The V and J ends lost 4 bases and 0 bases, in that order; junction bases with no gene match: 3. The CDR3 runs 15 residues. The germline V gene has CDR1 SGHRS and CDR2 YFSETQ. The CDR3 DNA sequence: TGCGCCAGCAGCGTCCTAGCGGGAAGCACAGATACGCAGTATTTT. This encodes CASSVLAGSTDTQYF.

DNA for the CDR3: TGTGCCAGCATACGGGACAGGAACACCGGGGAGCTGTTTTTT. Its protein product is CASIRDRNTGELFF. This chain connects TRBV2 to TRBJ2-2; 7 nucleotides line up with TRBD1. This CDR3 comprises 14 residues. Germline assignment: CDR1 SNHLY and CDR2 FYNNEI. V lost 7 bases to trimming and J lost 1 base; unmatched junction nucleotides: 3. Full variable domain (rest looked up from reference TRBV2 and TRBJ2-2): EPEVTQTPSHQVTQMGQEVILRCVPISNHLYFYWYRQILGQKVEFLVSFYNNEISEKSEIFDDQFSVERPDGSNFTLKIRSTKLEDSAMYFCASIRDRNTGELFFGEGSRLTVL.

The rearrangement joins TRBV7-3 to TRBJ2-5; D possibly corresponds to TRBD1 (5 bases). V dropped 2 bases and J dropped 4 bases, with 8 bases sitting between them. CDR3 length equals 13 residues. Germline V gene data show CDR1 as SGHTA and CDR2 as FQGTGA. The CDR3 DNA reads as TGTGCCAGCAGCTTAGGCAGGGCAGAGACCCAGTACTTC. It codes for CASSLGRAETQYF.

CDR3 sequence: CASSDTGSQPQHF. In DNA form, the CDR3 reads TGTGCCAGCAGTGACACAGGGAGCCAGCCCCAGCATTTT. This chain links TRBV3-1 (or the pseudogene TRBV3-2) with TRBJ1-5; a weak D match, TRBD1 (6 bases). Germline CDR1 reads LGHDT; CDR2 reads YNNKEL (reference sequence). The CDR3 has 13 amino acids. Between the trimmed V and J ends, which lost 6 bases and 7 bases, there was a span of 13 bases.

V usage is TRBV28 and J usage is TRBJ2-1; the match to TRBD1 covers 7 bases. Germline CDR1 MDHEN, CDR2 SYDVKM. Trimming took 6 bases from V and 1 from J; bases not matched to a gene: 0. The CDR3 length is 13 residues. In DNA form, the CDR3 reads TGTGCCAGCAGACAGGGGTCCTACAATGAGCAGTTCTTC. It translates to CASRQGSYNEQFF.